The sequence of this TCR beta chain was determined in a study of cytomegalovirus exposure and HLA in healthy donors. For the study at large: Membership in the Caucasian-associated ancestry cluster was found for 65% to 85% of approximately 430 genotyped donors.

Vbeta (60) and Jbeta (13) primers were used in the PCR. Assay: immunoSEQ multiplex PCR; the TCRdb copy retains only in-frame clones and omits some. Altogether fewer than 250,000 clones are present, about 85% being singletons, with the ten largest covering roughly 10%. The study, taken as a whole, reports: By a later analysis, the bulk of CMV-associated TCR beta chains appeared HLA-restricted. High sensitivity and specificity were reportedly achieved when the classifier diagnosed cytomegalovirus status.

The germline gives CDR1 GTSNPN, CDR2 SVGIG (reference sequence). The V end lost 5 bases, the J end lost 1 base, and 6 bases lay between the germline ends. The CDR3 contains 12 residues. On this clone: Its antigen is not identified. The same CDR3 arises from other DNA sequences in this sample as well.

Donors were nominally healthy when sampled, though unrecorded immune exposures were likely. Specimen: PBMCs. V usage is TRBV30 and J usage is TRBJ1-3; no definite D call. This clonotype was sampled from a woman in her forties or fifties in good health and CMV-seropositive. The CDR3 bases are TGTGCCTGGGGAGGGTCTGGAAACACCATATATTTT. Protein product: CAWGGSGNTIYF.